This section outlines one T cell receptor (beta chain) sequence together with its context. This entry comes from a study of CD8 T cells in Susac syndrome. There are 12 residues in the CDR3. CDR1 and CDR2 from the germline V gene are SEHNR and FQNEAQ (reference sequence). Trimming stripped 5 bases from V and 13 bases from J, with 17 bases between. Sequencing of TCR beta was undertaken in CD8+ and CD4+ T cells derived from blood. The RNA, about 0.5 to 1 ug, was put through reverse transcription using random hexamers. Multiplex immunoSEQ PCR targeted 54 Vbeta and 13 Jbeta TCR beta segments. MiXCR, applied by TCRdb to the immunoSEQ multiplex PCR reads, yields one record per CDR3 protein. The data contain approximately 220,000 distinct CDR3 sequences, around 90% of them singletons.

The sequence was obtained from a human donor with multiple sclerosis. The sequenced sample consisted of CD8+ T cells from PBMCs. V gene TRBV7-9 combines with J gene TRBJ1-2; D call uncertain. For the CDR3, the DNA is TGTGCCAGCAGCGACCCCCTTGGCGGATGCACCTTC. Amino acids: CASSDPLGGCTF.